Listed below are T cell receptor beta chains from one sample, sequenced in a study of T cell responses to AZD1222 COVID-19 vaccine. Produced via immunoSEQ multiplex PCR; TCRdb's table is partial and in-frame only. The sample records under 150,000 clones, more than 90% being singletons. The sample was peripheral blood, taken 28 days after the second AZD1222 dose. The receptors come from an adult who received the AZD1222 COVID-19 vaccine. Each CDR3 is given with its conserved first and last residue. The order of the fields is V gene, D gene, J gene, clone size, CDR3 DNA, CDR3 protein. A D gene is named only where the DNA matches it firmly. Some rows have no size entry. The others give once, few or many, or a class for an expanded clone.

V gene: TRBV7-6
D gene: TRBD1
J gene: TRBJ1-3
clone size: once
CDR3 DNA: TGTGCCAGCAGCCCATCCTACAGGGGACCTGGAAACACCATATATTTT
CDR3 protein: CASSPSYRGPGNTIYF

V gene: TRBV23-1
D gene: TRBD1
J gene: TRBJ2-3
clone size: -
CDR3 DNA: TGCGCCAGCAGTCAATCGAATGACAGGGGTTCAGATACGCAGTATTTT
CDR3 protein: CASSQSNDRGSDTQYF

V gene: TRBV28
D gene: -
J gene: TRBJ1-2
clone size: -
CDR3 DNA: TGTGCCAGCAGTTATGACGGTAACTATGGCTACACCTTC
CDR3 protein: CASSYDGNYGYTF

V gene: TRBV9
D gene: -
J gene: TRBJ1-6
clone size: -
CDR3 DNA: TGTGCCAGCAGCCCGTCGACGGGCGTCAATTCACCCCTCCACTTT
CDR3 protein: CASSPSTGVNSPLHF

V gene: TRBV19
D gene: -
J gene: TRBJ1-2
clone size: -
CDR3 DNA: TGTGCCAGTCGGGGCCGGGGATACCCTGACTATGGCTACACCTTC
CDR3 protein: CASRGRGYPDYGYTF

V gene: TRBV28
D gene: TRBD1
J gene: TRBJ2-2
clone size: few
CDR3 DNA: TGTGCCAGCAGTACAGGGGGCGCCGGGGAGCTGTTTTTT
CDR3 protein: CASSTGGAGELFF

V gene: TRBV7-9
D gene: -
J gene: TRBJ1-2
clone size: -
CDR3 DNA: TGTGCCAGCAGCCTAGCTCAAGACAGGAACTATGGCTACACCTTC
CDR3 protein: CASSLAQDRNYGYTF

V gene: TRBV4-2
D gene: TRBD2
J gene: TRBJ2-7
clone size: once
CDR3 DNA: TGTGCCAGCAGCCAAGATGCGGGAGGCGAGCAGTACTTC
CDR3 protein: CASSQDAGGEQYF

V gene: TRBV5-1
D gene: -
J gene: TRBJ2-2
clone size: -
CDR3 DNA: TGCGCCAGCAGCGCCACTAGCACCGGGGAGCTGTTTTTT
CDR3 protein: CASSATSTGELFF

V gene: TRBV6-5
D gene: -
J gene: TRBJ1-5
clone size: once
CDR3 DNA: TGTGCCAGCAGTTACTCGTTAGAAACAGACGAACATTTT
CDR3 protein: CASSYSLETDEHF

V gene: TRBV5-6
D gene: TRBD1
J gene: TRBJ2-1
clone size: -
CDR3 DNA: TGTGCCAGCAGCTCCGTTCTCTATCCGGGGGGACAGGGCAACAATGAGCAGTTCTTC
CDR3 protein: CASSSVLYPGGQGNNEQFF

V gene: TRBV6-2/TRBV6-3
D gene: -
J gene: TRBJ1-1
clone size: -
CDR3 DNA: TGTGCCAGCAGCACCCCGGGCAGCGCACCGGCCGCTTTCTTT
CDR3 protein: CASSTPGSAPAAFF

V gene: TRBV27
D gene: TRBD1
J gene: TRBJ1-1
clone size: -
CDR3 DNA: TGTGCCAGCAGTTTATGGGACAGGGGTGAGCCTGAAGCTTTCTTT
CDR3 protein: CASSLWDRGEPEAFF

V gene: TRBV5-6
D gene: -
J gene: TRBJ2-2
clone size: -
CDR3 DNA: TGTGCCAGCAGTCCAACAGGGACCGGGGAGCTGTTTTTT
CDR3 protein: CASSPTGTGELFF

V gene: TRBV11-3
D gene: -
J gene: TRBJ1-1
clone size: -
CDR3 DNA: TGTGCCAGCAGCTTCCGGACTGCGAACACTGAAGCTTTCTTT
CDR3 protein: CASSFRTANTEAFF

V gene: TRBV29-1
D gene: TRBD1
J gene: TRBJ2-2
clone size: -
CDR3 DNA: TGCAGCGTCGACAGGGGCGGCACCGGGGAGCTGTTTTTT
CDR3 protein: CSVDRGGTGELFF

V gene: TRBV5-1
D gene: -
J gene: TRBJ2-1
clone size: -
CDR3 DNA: TGCGCCAGCAGCCTCAGGGACAATCACAATGAGCAGTTCTTC
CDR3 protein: CASSLRDNHNEQFF

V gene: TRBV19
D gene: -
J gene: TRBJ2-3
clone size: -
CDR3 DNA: TGTGCCAGTAGTATAGGTGATACGCAGTATTTT
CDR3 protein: CASSIGDTQYF

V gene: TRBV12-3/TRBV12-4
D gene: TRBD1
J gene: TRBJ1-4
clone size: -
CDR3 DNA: TGTGCCAGCAGTTCACAGGGGGGAAAACTGTTTTTT
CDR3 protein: CASSSQGGKLFF

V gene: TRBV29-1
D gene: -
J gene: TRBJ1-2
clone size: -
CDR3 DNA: TGCAGCGTTGATCCAGGGGACTATGGCTACACCTTC
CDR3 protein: CSVDPGDYGYTF

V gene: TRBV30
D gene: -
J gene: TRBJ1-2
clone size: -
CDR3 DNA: TGTGCCTGGAGTGGCGGAGGTGGCTACACCTTC
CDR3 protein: CAWSGGGGYTF

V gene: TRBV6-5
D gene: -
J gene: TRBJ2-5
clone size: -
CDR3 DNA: TGTGCCAGCAGTCCGGGGATGGCGGGAGAGACCCAGTACTTC
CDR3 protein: CASSPGMAGETQYF

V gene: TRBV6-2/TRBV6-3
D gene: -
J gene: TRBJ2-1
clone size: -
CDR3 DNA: TGTGCCAGCAGTTACAGCCCCATCTGGAATGAGCAGTTCTTC
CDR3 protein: CASSYSPIWNEQFF

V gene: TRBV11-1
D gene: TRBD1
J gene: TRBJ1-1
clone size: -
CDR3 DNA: TGTGCCAGCAGCACTAGACAGGGGGCGCGGACTGAAGCTTTCTTT
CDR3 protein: CASSTRQGARTEAFF

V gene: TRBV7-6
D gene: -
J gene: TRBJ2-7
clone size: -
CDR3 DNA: TGTGCCAGCAGCTTAGCGGGCGGTTCCTACGAGCAGTACTTC
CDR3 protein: CASSLAGGSYEQYF

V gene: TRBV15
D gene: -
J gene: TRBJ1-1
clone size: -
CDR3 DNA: TGTGCCACCAGCAGAGACCGAAACATGAACACTGAAGCTTTCTTT
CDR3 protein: CATSRDRNMNTEAFF

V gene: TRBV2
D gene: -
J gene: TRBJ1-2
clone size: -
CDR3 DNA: TGTGCCAGCATTGGGGGGGGGTATGGCTACACCTTC
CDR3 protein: CASIGGGYGYTF

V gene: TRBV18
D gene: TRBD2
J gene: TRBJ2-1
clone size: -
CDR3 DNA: TGTGCCAGCTCGTACTCACTAGCGGGGGGGGACAATGAGCAGTTCTTC
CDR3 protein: CASSYSLAGGDNEQFF

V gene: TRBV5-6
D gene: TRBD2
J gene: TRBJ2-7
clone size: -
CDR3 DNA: TGTGCCAGCAGCCGACTAGCGGGAAGATACGAGCAGTACTTC
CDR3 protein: CASSRLAGRYEQYF

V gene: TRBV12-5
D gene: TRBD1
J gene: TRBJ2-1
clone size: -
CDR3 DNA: TGTGCTAGTGGTTTGGTACGAGGGGGCCTCTACAATGAGCAGTTCTTC
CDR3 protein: CASGLVRGGLYNEQFF

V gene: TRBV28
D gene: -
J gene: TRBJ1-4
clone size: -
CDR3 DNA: TGTGCCAGCAGTGCCTTGGGACAACAAACTAATGAAAAACTGTTTTTT
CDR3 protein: CASSALGQQTNEKLFF

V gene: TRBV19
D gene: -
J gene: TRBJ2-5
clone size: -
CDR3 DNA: TGTGCCAGTACCAACACGGGGGCGGCGACCCAGTACTTC
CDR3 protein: CASTNTGAATQYF

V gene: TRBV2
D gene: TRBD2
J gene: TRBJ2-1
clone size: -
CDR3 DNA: TGTGCCAGCAGTCTACGACTAGCGGGGGGGAACAATGAGCAGTTCTTC
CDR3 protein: CASSLRLAGGNNEQFF

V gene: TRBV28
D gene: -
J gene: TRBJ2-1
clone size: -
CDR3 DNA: TGTGCCAGCAGCACTTTGGTACGGACTAACAATGAGCAGTTCTTC
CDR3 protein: CASSTLVRTNNEQFF

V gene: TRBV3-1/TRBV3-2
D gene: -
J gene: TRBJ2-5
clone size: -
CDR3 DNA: TGTGCCAGCAGCCACCGAGAGACCCAGTACTTC
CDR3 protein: CASSHRETQYF

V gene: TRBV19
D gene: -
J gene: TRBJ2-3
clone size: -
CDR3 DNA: TGTGCCAGTAGTAGGACAGAGAGCACAGATACGCAGTATTTT
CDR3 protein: CASSRTESTDTQYF

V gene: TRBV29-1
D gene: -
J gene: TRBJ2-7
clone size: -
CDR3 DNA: TGCAGCGTTGACGTGGGGGCCCACGAGCAGTACTTC
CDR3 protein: CSVDVGAHEQYF

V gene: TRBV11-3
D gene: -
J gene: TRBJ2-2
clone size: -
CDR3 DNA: TGTGCCAGCAGCTTAGATTTCGGCGAAACCGGGGAGCTGTTTTTT
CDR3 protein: CASSLDFGETGELFF

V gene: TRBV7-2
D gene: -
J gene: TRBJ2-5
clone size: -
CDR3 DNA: TGTGCCAGCAGCCCGACCCAAGAGACCCAGTACTTC
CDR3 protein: CASSPTQETQYF

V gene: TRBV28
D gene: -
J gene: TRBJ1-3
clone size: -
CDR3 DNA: TGTGCCAGCAGTTTAGGGGGGGCGCGTGGAAACACCATATATTTT
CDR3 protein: CASSLGGARGNTIYF

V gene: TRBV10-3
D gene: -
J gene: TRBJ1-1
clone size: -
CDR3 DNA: TGTGCCATCGCGACGGCAGGGGACACTGAAGCTTTCTTT
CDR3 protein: CAIATAGDTEAFF

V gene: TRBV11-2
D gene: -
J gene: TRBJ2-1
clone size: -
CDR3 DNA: TGTGCCAGCAGCACTGGGGCTGCCAATGAGCAGTTCTTC
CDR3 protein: CASSTGAANEQFF

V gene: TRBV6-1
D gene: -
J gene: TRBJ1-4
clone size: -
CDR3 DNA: TGTGCCAGCAGTGACCCAGGCAGAGATAATGAAAAACTGTTTTTT
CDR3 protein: CASSDPGRDNEKLFF

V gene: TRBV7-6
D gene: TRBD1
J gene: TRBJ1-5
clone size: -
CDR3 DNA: TGTGCCAGCAGCCCGGACAGGGAAAACCACCGGCAGCCCCAGCATTTT
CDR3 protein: CASSPDRENHRQPQHF

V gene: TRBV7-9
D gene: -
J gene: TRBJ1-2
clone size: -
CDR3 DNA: TGTGCCAGCAGCTTGGGGGACCAGGTGACAAATGGCTACACCTTC
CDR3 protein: CASSLGDQVTNGYTF

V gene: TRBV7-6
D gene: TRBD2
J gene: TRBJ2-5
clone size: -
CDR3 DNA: TGTGCCAGCAGCTTAGTTGGGACTAGCGGTGAGACCCAGTACTTC
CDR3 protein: CASSLVGTSGETQYF

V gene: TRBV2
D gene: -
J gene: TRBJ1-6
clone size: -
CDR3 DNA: TGTGCCAGCAGGGATGATTCACCCCTCCACTTT
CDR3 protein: CASRDDSPLHF

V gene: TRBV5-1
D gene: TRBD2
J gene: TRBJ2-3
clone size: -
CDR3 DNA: TGCGCCAGCAGCGGGAGCGGGGGGCCTAGCACAGATACGCAGTATTTT
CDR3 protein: CASSGSGGPSTDTQYF

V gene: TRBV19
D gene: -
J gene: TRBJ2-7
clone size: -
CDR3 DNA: TGTGCCAGTAGTACCGACACGGAGAGCTCCTACGAGCAGTACTTC
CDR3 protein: CASSTDTESSYEQYF

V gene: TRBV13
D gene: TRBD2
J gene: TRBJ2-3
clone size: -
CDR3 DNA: TGTGCCAGCAGTTTTGGGGGGGGAAGCACAGATACGCAGTATTTT
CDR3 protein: CASSFGGGSTDTQYF

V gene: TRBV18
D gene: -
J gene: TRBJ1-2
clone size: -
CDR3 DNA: TGTGCCAGCTCACCAATTGGCACTGCTAACTATGGCTACACCTTC
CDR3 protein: CASSPIGTANYGYTF

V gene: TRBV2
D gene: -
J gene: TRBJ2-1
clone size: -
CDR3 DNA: TGTGCCAGCAGTTCGCTGGCCCACAATGAGCAGTTCTTC
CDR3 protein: CASSSLAHNEQFF

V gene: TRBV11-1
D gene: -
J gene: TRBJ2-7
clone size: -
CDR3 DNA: TGTGCCAGCAGCTTTCCCGGGAGAAGATACGAGCAGTACTTC
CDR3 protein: CASSFPGRRYEQYF

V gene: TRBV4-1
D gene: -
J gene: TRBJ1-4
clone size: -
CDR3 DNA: TGCGCCAGCAGCCAAGATTTCTACGGGGCGGGTGAAAAACTGTTTTTT
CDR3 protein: CASSQDFYGAGEKLFF

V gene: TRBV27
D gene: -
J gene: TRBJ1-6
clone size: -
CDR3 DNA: TGTGCCAGCAGTTTTTTTCCGAGACAGTCCGGCTCACCCCTCCACTTT
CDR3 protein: CASSFFPRQSGSPLHF